A selection of T cell receptor beta chains follows, all from one sample in a study of blood T cells in healthy people across ages. TCRdb analysed the 5' RACE reads with MiXCR anew, one entry per CDR3 protein. Of more than 1,400,000 distinct CDR3 sequences in the sample, 42% are singletons; the top ten hold roughly 8.2%. The sample taken for sequencing was blood. The source is a woman younger than 35 in good health. Each CDR3 is given with its conserved first and last residue. The D gene is left open where the match is weak. The size field is filled for only some rows; it gives once, few, many or a size class.

length: 14; V: TRBV18; D: -; size: -; J: TRBJ2-4; CDR3: CASSIGSFGNIQYF; DNA: TGTGCCAGCTCAATAGGAAGTTTCGGAAACATTCAGTACTTC
length: 12; V: TRBV20-1; D: -; size: -; J: TRBJ2-7; CDR3: CSASPKAKEQYF; DNA: TGCAGTGCTAGTCCGAAGGCAAAAGAGCAGTATTTC
length: 15; V: TRBV5-6; D: TRBD2; size: -; J: TRBJ2-5; CDR3: CASSRREGPRETQYF; DNA: TGTGCCAGCAGCCGTAGGGAGGGGCCTAGGGAGACCCAGTACTTC
length: 10; V: TRBV27; D: -; size: -; J: TRBJ2-5; CDR3: CASGSDEQYF; DNA: TGTGCCAGCGGGTCGGATGAGCAGTACTTC
length: 19; V: TRBV5-1; D: TRBD2; size: -; J: TRBJ2-3; CDR3: CASSLETSGSYSIFSTQYF; DNA: TGCGCCAGCAGCTTGGAAACTAGCGGGAGCTACTCCATATTCTCTACGCAGTATTTT
length: 14; V: TRBV12-3/TRBV12-4; D: TRBD2; size: -; J: TRBJ2-1; CDR3: CASSGRTSGSEQFF; DNA: TGTGCCAGCAGTGGCCGGACTAGCGGGTCTGAGCAGTTCTTC
length: 12; V: TRBV20-1; D: -; size: -; J: TRBJ2-3; CDR3: CSALGGSDTQYF; DNA: TGCAGTGCTCTAGGGGGGTCAGATACGCAGTATTTT
length: 17; V: TRBV12-5; D: TRBD2; size: -; J: TRBJ2-3; CDR3: CASALGGLAGPTDTQYF; DNA: TGTGCTAGTGCCCTCGGCGGACTAGCGGGTCCGACAGATACGCAGTATTTT
length: 16; V: TRBV28; D: TRBD1; size: -; J: TRBJ2-7; CDR3: CASSSFDRGVPYEQYF; DNA: TGTGCCAGCAGTTCCTTCGACAGGGGGGTCCCCTACGAGCAGTACTTC
length: 15; V: TRBV6-5; D: -; size: -; J: TRBJ2-3; CDR3: CASSSSSPSTDTQYF; DNA: TGTGCCAGCAGTTCCTCGTCCCCTAGCACAGATACGCAGTATTTT
length: 14; V: TRBV28; D: TRBD1; size: -; J: TRBJ1-2; CDR3: CASGTGDGLYGYTF; DNA: TGTGCCAGCGGCACAGGGGACGGCCTCTATGGCTACACCTTC
length: 14; V: TRBV5-1; D: TRBD1; size: -; J: TRBJ1-2; CDR3: CASSGGGQNYGYTF; DNA: TGCGCCAGCAGCGGGGGGGGACAGAACTATGGCTACACCTTC
length: 16; V: TRBV4-2; D: TRBD2; size: -; J: TRBJ2-1; CDR3: CASSQEITSGYNEQFF; DNA: TGTGCCAGCAGCCAAGAGATAACTAGCGGATACAATGAGCAGTTCTTC
length: 16; V: TRBV12-2; D: -; size: few; J: TRBJ2-7; CDR3: CASRPPLAGHSYEQYF; DNA: TGTGCAAGTCGACCCCCCCTAGCGGGGCACTCCTACGAGCAGTACTTC
length: 19; V: TRBV20-1; D: TRBD2; size: -; J: TRBJ2-1; CDR3: CSARAGTSGGAVSYNEQFF; DNA: TGCAGTGCTAGAGCCGGGACTAGCGGGGGGGCAGTCTCCTACAATGAGCAGTTCTTC
length: 13; V: TRBV29-1; D: TRBD2; size: -; J: TRBJ2-5; CDR3: CSVISGGVNEQYF; DNA: TGCAGCGTCATCAGCGGGGGGGTGAATGAGCAGTACTTC
length: 15; V: TRBV7-2; D: TRBD1; size: -; J: TRBJ1-2; CDR3: CASSSRGPLRFGYTF; DNA: TGTGCCAGCAGCTCCAGGGGGCCCCTCAGGTTTGGCTACACCTTC
length: 17; V: TRBV9; D: TRBD2; size: -; J: TRBJ2-1; CDR3: CASSAMKGGGAYNEQFF; DNA: TGTGCCAGCAGCGCAATGAAGGGCGGGGGGGCCTACAATGAGCAGTTCTTC
length: 14; V: TRBV7-9; D: -; size: -; J: TRBJ1-4; CDR3: CASSPLGDSEKLFF; DNA: TGTGCCAGCAGCCCCCTCGGCGATAGTGAAAAACTGTTTTTT
length: 14; V: TRBV27; D: -; size: -; J: TRBJ2-7; CDR3: CASSSWREPYEQYF; DNA: TGTGCCAGCAGTTCCTGGCGCGAGCCCTACGAGCAGTACTTC
length: 17; V: TRBV4-1; D: TRBD2; size: -; J: TRBJ2-1; CDR3: CASSQEGAGASYNEQFF; DNA: TGCGCCAGCAGCCAAGAGGGAGCGGGGGCGTCCTACAATGAGCAGTTCTTC
length: 18; V: TRBV7-8; D: TRBD2; size: -; J: TRBJ2-2; CDR3: CASSSFTSGLGNTGELFF; DNA: TGTGCCAGCAGCTCGTTCACCTCGGGACTAGGAAACACCGGGGAGCTGTTTTTT
length: 15; V: TRBV12-3/TRBV12-4; D: -; size: -; J: TRBJ2-2; CDR3: CASTIGLGGTGELFF; DNA: TGTGCCAGCACCATAGGTCTGGGGGGAACCGGGGAGCTGTTTTTT
length: 17; V: TRBV6-1; D: TRBD2; size: few; J: TRBJ2-2; CDR3: CASTRTPSGSNTGELFF; DNA: TGTGCCAGCACTCGAACTCCTAGCGGATCGAACACCGGGGAGCTGTTTTTT
length: 14; V: TRBV6-1; D: -; size: -; J: TRBJ2-3; CDR3: CASRLASSADTQYF; DNA: TGTGCCAGCAGGCTTGCCTCAAGTGCAGATACGCAGTATTTT
length: 16; V: TRBV3-1; D: TRBD1; size: few; J: TRBJ1-5; CDR3: CASSQGARGSHQPQHF; DNA: TGTGCCAGCAGCCAAGGGGCCAGGGGGAGTCATCAGCCCCAGCATTTT
length: 13; V: TRBV7-9; D: -; size: few; J: TRBJ2-7; CDR3: CASSPYTSYEQYF; DNA: TGTGCCAGCAGCCCCTACACTTCCTACGAGCAGTACTTC
length: 16; V: TRBV4-1; D: TRBD2; size: -; J: TRBJ2-3; CDR3: CASSHRLAGRTDTQYF; DNA: TGCGCCAGCAGCCACCGACTAGCGGGACGCACAGATACGCAGTATTTT
length: 15; V: TRBV27; D: -; size: -; J: TRBJ2-4; CDR3: CASRPLQGPQNIQYF; DNA: TGTGCCAGCCGCCCCCTTCAGGGACCACAGAACATTCAGTACTTC
length: 15; V: TRBV7-9; D: -; size: few; J: TRBJ2-5; CDR3: CASSSRQRNQETQYF; DNA: TGTGCCAGCAGCTCAAGACAGAGAAACCAAGAGACCCAGTACTTC